This TCR beta chain originates from a study of cytomegalovirus exposure and HLA in healthy donors. CDR3 length equals 13 residues. Germline V gives CDR1 SGHRS, CDR2 YFSETQ. The V and J ends lost 4 bases and 4 bases respectively, with 8 bases between them. It was with 60 Vbeta and 13 Jbeta primers that the PCR ran. Here immunoSEQ multiplex PCR was the method, and the copy in TCRdb shows in-frame clones only, minus some. The table lists approximately 100,000 clones, about four fifths of them singletons. The V call is TRBV5-1, the J call TRBJ2-2; D ambiguous. This clonotype was obtained from a woman in her 40s in good health and CMV-seronegative. Sequencing was done on a sample of PBMCs. In nucleotides, the CDR3 is TGCGCCAGCAGCACCGACATCACCGGGGAGCTGTTTTTT. The encoded protein is CASSTDITGELFF.